This TCR beta chain is drawn from a study of blood T cell repertoires in COVID-19. As for the study in general: Samples of COVID-19 (acute and convalescent) were obtained from the United States, Italy and Spain. T cells, B-cell-depleted T cells, or PBMCs provided the cDNA or gDNA that served as material.

Per germline, CDR1 MDHEN and CDR2 SYDVKM. Between the trimmed V and J ends, which lost 8 bases and 4 bases, there was a span of 9 bases. The CDR3 is 12 residues long. In its sample, this clone was seen a few times. In the original workflow: Amplification of reference gene primers provided the estimated nucleated cell counts. The assay was immunoSEQ multiplex PCR, and TCRdb's table has in-frame clones only and misses some. The V and J calls and the clone size are those of that table, but D and trimming were determined from the DNA. The sample includes a few hundred thousand clones, roughly 82% of them seen just once.

This chain links TRBV28 with TRBJ1-3; the D is unclear. Sequencing was done on a sample of peripheral blood. This TCR derives from a middle-aged man with active or convalescent COVID-19. The chain's CDR3 is CASRSGGNTIYF. CDR3 DNA sequence: TGTGCCAGCCGCTCCGGGGGAAACACCATATATTTT.